Listed here is a single T cell receptor beta chain. Which antigen it targets is not known. Base quality data are lacking; no much larger clone is found one base away. In the paper's terms, the time point label means: baseline before first vaccination. Samples from vaccinated people were obtained from the UK trials COV001 and COV002, which included a single-blind randomized controlled phase 2/3 trial of AZD1222 (ChAdOx1 nCoV-19) in healthy adults. For TCRbeta chain sequencing, PBMC samples from trial participants were taken at day 0 and at day 28 after the second dose. The CDR3 regions of human TCRbeta chains were analyzed by immunosequencing. Regarding the original processing steps: Repertoire TCRs were checked for matches against a reference library of SARS-CoV-2-specific TCRs that had been generated using the MIRA antigen-specificity platform. Breadth meant the fraction of unique TCRs that were SARS-CoV-2-associated, whereas depth meant the fraction of total T cells that were SARS-CoV-2-associated. Each spike-specific TCR was assigned to its reactive spike region and to a CD4 or CD8 class using the MIRA data. Log10-transformed breadth and depth values were compared by one-way ANOVA with Sidak's multiple comparisons tests. TCRdb took over this immuneACCESS table, retaining in-frame rearrangements with V and J assigned. Such tables are incomplete; in checked studies, under half of the missing clones stem from an unresolved V gene, and the remainder is unexplained. Clonal size and the V and J genes are those of that table, whereas D and trimming came from the DNA. The sample profile shows some 150,000 clones; roughly 90% of them were found once. The biggest ten clones account for 2.9% of the sample.

This entry comes from a study of T cell responses to AZD1222 COVID-19 vaccine (dated by TCRdb to the early 2020s). Some background on the complete study: AZD1222 recipients with second doses at about 4 weeks or about 12 weeks were pooled, because spike-specific TCR depth and breadth did not differ between schedules. A total of approximately 250 trial participants underwent TCR sequencing, of whom 207 had received two doses of AZD1222 and 26 had received two doses of the MenACWY control vaccine. Trial participants were enrolled by age into 18-55, 56-69 and 70-plus year subgroups, with 148, 28 and 57 TCR-sequenced participants respectively.

Including cysteine and phenylalanine, the CDR3 has 15 amino acids. The entry retains the CDR3 DNA only, 45 bases that are in frame from base 1. CDR1 MNHEY and CDR2 SVGAGI were looked up in the germline V gene. From V the trimming removes 5 bases and from J it removes 7 bases, while the gene matches leave 9 bases of the junction unaccounted for. What the study reported, not specific to this receptor: Because no samples from the day 14 peak response were available, repertoires could be characterized only after the peak T cell response. Conclusions about previously exposed vaccinees were limited because only six AZD1222 recipients were SARS-CoV-2 seropositive at baseline. Most participants were white British and females outnumbered males, and the authors suggested that clonal diversity may have been underestimated. After two AZD1222 doses, both the breadth and the depth of spike-specific TCRs were significantly higher than at day 0 and than in MenACWY recipients. The vaccine-associated CD4 TCRs covered the entire spike protein, and the dominant responses fell in regions 160-218 and 743-854. In the small 56-69-year group, the increase in depth fell short of significance, most likely because of low power. Reportedly, close to half of the unique spike-specific TCRs recognized epitopes lying outside the regions that are mutated in the B.1.351 and B.1.1.7 variants.

Specimen: peripheral blood, collected on day 0 of AZD1222 vaccination. This receptor chain uses TRBV6-5 and TRBJ1-5; 9 bases in the middle match TRBD1. The source of this sequence is an adult in good health. The DNA sequence is as follows: TGTGCCAGCAGTACAAAAACAGGGGGCGGACAGCCCCAGCATTTT. The resulting protein is CASSTKTGGGQPQHF.